The next 10 T cell receptor beta chains were all read from a single sample in a study of blood T cell repertoires in COVID-19. Repertoires were generated with immunoSEQ multiplex PCR, while TCRdb's copy carries only in-frame clones and drops some. The data contain roughly 140,000 clones, more than 75% of them singletons. Sample: PBMCs or T cells enriched from blood (not recorded which). The receptors derive from a young woman with acute COVID-19.

The CDR3 sequence is CAGGTVEAFF. CDR3 in DNA: TGTGCCGGGGGGACAGTTGAAGCTTTCTTT. V is TRBV30 and J is TRBJ1-1; 7 bases map to TRBD1. J was trimmed by 7 bases and V by 8 bases; bases with no gene match: 4. Germline lookup yields CDR1 GTSNPN and CDR2 SVGIG (reference sequence). This CDR3 contains 10 residues.

The chain has TRBV28 and TRBJ2-3; 10 nucleotides line up with TRBD2. J lost 1 base, V lost 5 bases, and 3 bases had no gene match. The CDR3 is 15 amino acids. Germline V gene data show CDR1 as MDHEN and CDR2 as SYDVKM. The CDR3 protein is CASSIAGGGTDTQYF. CDR3 bases: TGTGCCAGCAGTATAGCGGGAGGAGGCACAGATACGCAGTATTTT.

A single count supports this clone. The J gene is TRBJ2-1, the V gene TRBV28; TRBD2 agrees at 7 bases. Germline CDR1 MDHEN, CDR2 SYDVKM. This CDR3 is built from 14 residues. V was clipped by 6 bases and J by 3 bases; unmatched bases: 5. CDR3 protein: CASRFRDYYNEQFF. CDR3 DNA: TGTGCCAGCAGGTTCCGGGACTACTACAATGAGCAGTTCTTC.

V usage is TRBV10-3 and J usage is TRBJ2-7, with 13 bases that match TRBD2. Germline values: CDR1 ENHRY, CDR2 SYGVKD. The CDR3 sequence is 20 residues long. Trimming cost V 7 bases and J 2 bases; bases outside gene matches: 20. The CDR3 DNA follows: TGTGCCATCATGGGGGCAGAGCCGGGACTAGCGGGACGGAGCACCTACGAGCAGTACTTC. It translates to CAIMGAEPGLAGRSTYEQYF.

The chain joins TRBV24-1 to TRBJ2-3; a possible D gene is TRBD1 (6 bases). Germline V gene data show CDR1 as KGHDR and CDR2 as SFDVKD. This CDR3 contains 15 residues. Trimming took 4 bases from V and 10 from J, leaving 20 bases between them. The CDR3 sequence: CATSDPVKGGLAQYF. The CDR3 nucleotides are TGTGCCACCAGTGACCCGGTCAAAGGGGGTTTGGCGCAGTATTTT.

The J gene is TRBJ2-5, the V gene TRBV7-2, with D maybe TRBD1 (5 bases). The germline gives CDR1 SGHTA, CDR2 FQGNSA. There are 14 residues in the CDR3. V was pared by 3 bases and J by 4 bases, with 12 bases between. The CDR3 spells CASSFQGGGETQYF. CDR3 sequence (DNA): TGTGCCAGCAGCTTCCAGGGCGGTGGAGAGACCCAGTACTTC. The whole variable domain, remainder taken from reference TRBV7-2 and TRBJ2-5, is GAGVSQSPSNKVTEKGKDVELRCDPISGHTALYWYRQSLGQGLEFLIYFQGNSAPDKSGLPSDRFSAERTGGSVSTLTIQRTQQEDSAVYLCASSFQGGGETQYFGPGTRLLVL.

This chain links TRBV28 with TRBJ1-2; the D gene is possibly TRBD1 (5 bases). The CDR3 covers 14 residues. Trimming took off 4 bases at V and 7 bases at J, with 16 bases between the two ends. The germline V gene encodes CDR1 MDHEN and CDR2 SYDVKM. CDR3 in amino acids: CASSSDPRVAGYTF. The CDR3, as DNA: TGTGCCAGCAGTTCTGACCCCAGGGTCGCTGGCTACACCTTC.

The V gene is TRBV12-3 or TRBV12-4, the J gene TRBJ2-7, with D maybe TRBD2 (6 bases). The CDR3 length is 13 residues. V lost 10 bases to trimming and J lost 6 bases, with 19 bases between them. CDR3 DNA: TGTGCCACCGCACTAGCCCACGTAAGCGAGCAGTACTTC. Encoded protein: CATALAHVSEQYF.

The chain is built from TRBV3-1 (or the pseudogene TRBV3-2) and TRBJ1-4, with D unclear. This CDR3 region has 14 residues. The V gene lost 1 base and the J gene lost 8 bases, with 11 bases spanning the gap. Looked up from germline, CDR1 is LGHDT and CDR2 is YNNKEL (reference sequence). CDR3 in DNA: TGTGCCAGCAGCCAAGGGGCCTCATTAGAAAAACTGTTTTTT. Amino acid sequence: CASSQGASLEKLFF.

V is TRBV19 and J is TRBJ1-2; D is ambiguous. Germline V CDR1 and CDR2: LNHDA, SQIVND (reference sequence). The V gene lost 7 bases and the J gene lost 1 base, with 10 bases spanning the gap. The CDR3 has 13 amino acids. The CDR3 spells CASTPGDNYGYTF. Here the CDR3 DNA reads TGTGCCAGTACACCCGGAGATAACTATGGCTACACCTTC.